This T cell receptor (beta chain) was sequenced during a study of OX40 agonist ivuxolimab in advanced cancers. Overall study context: Aged about 23 to 80 with a mean of approximately 57 years, they were about 78% male.

After removal of 3 bases from V and 10 bases from J, the junction contained 7 bases not matched to a gene. The CDR3 is 13 amino acids. Germline V gene sequence: CDR1 MGHRA, CDR2 YSYEKL. Some clones are missing from TCRdb's copy, which holds only in-frame ones; the method was immunoSEQ multiplex PCR. The sample contains 70,000 or so clones, more than 85% of which appear only once. The clonotype comes from an adult with an advanced solid tumor such as melanoma, head and neck, liver or kidney cancer. The chain uses TRBV4-1 and TRBJ1-1, with 8 bases that match TRBD1. The sequencing here drew on CD4+ or CD8+ T cells sorted from blood, taken in a trial of the OX40 agonist ivuxolimab. The CDR3 is CASSHNQGARAFF. The DNA of the CDR3 is TGCGCCAGCAGCCACAATCAGGGGGCGCGAGCTTTCTTT.